This T cell receptor beta chain was observed in a study of T cell changes during pregnancy in multiple sclerosis. The germline gives CDR1 MNHEY, CDR2 SVGAGI. This CDR3 has 12 residues. Trimming left V 5 bases short and J 5 bases short, with 9 bases between. Sequencing was performed with immunoSEQ multiplex PCR; in TCRdb, only in-frame clones are kept and a portion is missing. In the table there are tens of thousands of clones, approximately 92% of which are singletons. This sequence originates from a female donor with multiple sclerosis, enrolled in a pregnancy study. The V gene is TRBV6-5, the J gene TRBJ1-1; no clear D gene. The sample here was peripheral blood, taken after pregnancy. The DNA for the CDR3 is TGTGCCAGCAGTCACGACTTGACTGAAGCTTTCTTT. It specifies CASSHDLTEAFF.